This T cell receptor (beta chain) was retrieved from a study of follicular helper T cells after annual influenza vaccination. Points from the study as a whole: Just roughly 10-23% of cells analyzed had recovered productive TCRB sequences.

Generated by immunoSEQ multiplex PCR, the TCRdb table keeps only in-frame clones and is missing some. This sample has roughly 450 clones; about 81% occur once, and the top ten carry 4% to 5.5%. This clone was found a few times. The target antigen is unknown. The time point denotes: 2015-2016 season, pre-vaccination. CDR1 KGHSH and CDR2 LQKENI come from the germline V gene. The CDR3 spans 14 residues. Trimming took 4 bases from V and 5 from J, leaving 15 bases between them. The TCR originated in an adult who received the influenza vaccine. The chain is built from TRBV18 and TRBJ2-7, with D unresolved. The sequenced sample was CXCR5+ CD38+ circulating T follicular helper cells from blood, obtained on the day of influenza vaccination. Subset given: circulating Tfh, non-naive CD4+CXCR5+PD-1+ (ICOS+CD38+ or ICOS-CD38-). The CDR3 bases are TGTGCCAGCTCACGCCGAGGAAAGGAAGACGAGCAGTACTTC. Its translation: CASSRRGKEDEQYF.